The 2 T cell receptor beta chains below all came from one sample that was sequenced in a study of control samples from healthy donors and cancer patients. The assay was immunoSEQ multiplex PCR, and TCRdb's table has in-frame clones only and misses some. The table shows approximately 84,000 clones, with roughly 82% occurring only once. The sequencing sample was made of blood. All receptors come from a woman aged 55-75 years in good health.

This chain uses TRBV3-1 (or the pseudogene TRBV3-2) with TRBJ2-1; maybe TRBD2 (6 bases). The CDR3 spans 15 residues. Germline assignment: CDR1 LGHDT and CDR2 YNNKEL (reference sequence). V was clipped by 1 base and J by 3 bases, with 10 bases between them. The CDR3 is CASSQVRGIYNEQFF. CDR3 bases: TGTGCCAGCAGCCAAGTCCGGGGGATCTACAATGAGCAGTTCTTC.

CDR3 region: CASSLQGGNTEAFF. CDR3 sequence (DNA): TGTGCCAGCAGCTTACAGGGTGGGAACACTGAAGCTTTCTTT. The V gene is TRBV7-2, the J gene TRBJ1-1, with D perhaps TRBD1 (5 bases). Germline V lookup: CDR1 SGHTA, CDR2 FQGNSA. V shed 2 bases and J shed 1 base, with 8 bases lying between them. This CDR3 contains 14 residues. The full variable domain, with the rest looked up from reference TRBV7-2 and TRBJ1-1, is GAGVSQSPSNKVTEKGKDVELRCDPISGHTALYWYRQSLGQGLEFLIYFQGNSAPDKSGLPSDRFSAERTGGSVSTLTIQRTQQEDSAVYLCASSLQGGNTEAFFGQGTRLTVV.